One sample yielded the 5 T cell receptor beta chains listed below, sequenced in a study of OX40 agonist ivuxolimab in advanced cancers. TCRdb keeps only in-frame clones here, not all; method: immunoSEQ multiplex PCR. Of 58,000 or so clones listed, around 86% are singletons. Sequencing used CD4+ or CD8+ T cells sorted from blood, obtained in a trial of the OX40 agonist ivuxolimab. The receptors originated from an adult with an advanced solid tumor such as melanoma, head and neck, liver or kidney cancer.

The chain is built from TRBV19 and TRBJ2-5; TRBD2 matches at 9 bases. There are 16 residues in the CDR3. Losses at the gene ends were 6 bases for V and 4 bases for J; bases not matched to a gene: 12. In germline, CDR1 is LNHDA, CDR2 SQIVND (reference sequence). CDR3: CASRATMRGGRETQYF. The CDR3 DNA reads TGTGCCAGTAGGGCCACTATGCGGGGGGGCCGAGAGACCCAGTACTTC.

This chain connects TRBV29-1 to TRBJ2-2; D gene ambiguous. The CDR3 consists of 14 residues. Trimming took 3 bases from V and 2 from J, leaving 10 bases between them. Germline assignment: CDR1 SQVTM and CDR2 ANQGSEA. The CDR3 protein is CSVELVFNTGELFF. DNA for the CDR3: TGCAGCGTTGAGTTAGTCTTTAACACCGGGGAGCTGTTTTTT.

This sequence joins TRBV10-1 and TRBJ1-6; unclear D gene. Per germline, CDR1 WNHNN and CDR2 SYGVQD (reference sequence). The CDR3 spans 14 residues. V was clipped by 6 bases and J by 7 bases, with 13 bases between them. The CDR3 reads CASSRSGMNSPLHF. The CDR3 DNA follows: TGCGCCAGCAGCCGAAGCGGAATGAATTCACCCCTCCACTTT.

The rearrangement links TRBV5-1 to TRBJ1-4, with D perhaps matching TRBD1 (5 bases). Germline CDR1 reads SGHRS; CDR2 reads YFSETQ. Trimming removed 0 bases at V and 1 base at J, with 10 bases between. The CDR3 runs to 16 residues. The DNA for the CDR3 is TGCGCCAGCAGCTTGGACCCTCAGGGAACTAATGAAAAACTGTTTTTT. The encoded protein is CASSLDPQGTNEKLFF. Together with reference TRBV5-1 and TRBJ1-4, the CDR3 gives the full variable domain: KAGVTQTPRYLIKTRGQQVTLSCSPISGHRSVSWYQQTPGQGLQFLFEYFSETQRNKGNFPGRFSGRQFSNSRSEMNVSTLELGDSALYLCASSLDPQGTNEKLFFGSGTQLSVL.

The chain combines TRBV7-8 with TRBJ1-2; TRBD1 matches at 9 bases. The CDR3 has 14 amino acids. The V gene end was trimmed by 1 base and the J gene end by 8 bases; junction bases not matched to a gene: 5. Germline V gene sequence: CDR1 SGHVS, CDR2 FQNEAQ. The CDR3 here is CASSLVQGARGYTF. The CDR3 nucleotides are TGTGCCAGCAGCTTAGTACAGGGGGCACGGGGCTACACCTTC. Drawing the rest from reference TRBV7-8 and TRBJ1-2, the complete variable domain is GAGVSQSPRYKVAKRGQDVALRCDPISGHVSLFWYQQALGQGPEFLTYFQNEAQLDKSGLPSDRFFAERPEGSVSTLKIQRTQQEDSAVYLCASSLVQGARGYTFGSGTRLTVV.